The count of the clone carrying this TCR beta chain is one. This sequence may be a read error, since a much larger clone differs from it by one base. This CDR3 spans 14 amino acids. A primer matching the constant region was used to make TCR beta cDNA from approximately 0.55 ug of total RNA. Researchers made the TCR beta libraries by running three nested multiplex PCR rounds with slightly modified ARM-PCR. TRBV1-TRBV30 forward primers paired with a C-beta reverse primer were used in the first two PCR rounds, which ran roughly 10 cycles each. Using its own MiXCR run on the multiplex PCR reads, TCRdb lists one record per CDR3 protein. This table has 330,000 or so distinct CDR3 sequences, roughly 61% appearing once. This sample was taken from a study of tumor-infiltrating lymphocytes in primary liver carcinoma. For the study at large: Samples returned roughly 3.5 to 8 million productive TCRbeta reads each. Read depth did not differ significantly between tissue types.

The study extracted blood RNA from unsorted whole blood and also extracted germline DNA. The chain is built from TRBV12-3 or TRBV12-4 and TRBJ1-6, with TRBD1 identical over 7 bases. The TCR originated in a man aged 40-49 years with primary liver carcinoma and hepatitis B virus infection. What was sequenced was peripheral blood. For the CDR3, the DNA is TGTGCCAGCTGTTTACAGGGGAAGAATTCACCCCTCCACTTT. Translating gives CASCLQGKNSPLHF.